Listed below are T cell receptor beta chains from one sample, sequenced in a study of blood T cell repertoires in COVID-19. TCRdb keeps only in-frame clones here, not all; method: immunoSEQ multiplex PCR. The repertoire has a few hundred thousand clones, around 89% of them found once; the top ten carry around 4%. The specimen sequenced was peripheral blood. The receptor set was obtained from a woman in her forties or fifties with active or convalescent COVID-19. Both conserved end residues are part of each CDR3. The order of the fields is J gene, D gene, V gene, clone size, CDR3 protein, CDR3 DNA. A D gene is named only where the DNA matches it firmly. Rows may omit the clone size; those that give it use once, few, many or a size class.

J gene: TRBJ1-1; D gene: -; V gene: TRBV18; clone size: -; CDR3 protein: CASAEWEEAFF; CDR3 DNA: TGTGCCAGCGCCGAGTGGGAGGAAGCTTTCTTT
J gene: TRBJ1-3; D gene: -; V gene: TRBV4-1; clone size: once; CDR3 protein: CASSQVKSSGNTIYF; CDR3 DNA: TGCGCCAGCAGCCAAGTTAAGAGCTCTGGAAACACCATATATTTT
J gene: TRBJ2-1; D gene: TRBD2; V gene: TRBV27; clone size: -; CDR3 protein: CASYGAGVAYNEQFF; CDR3 DNA: TGTGCCAGCTATGGAGCGGGAGTCGCCTACAATGAGCAGTTCTTC
J gene: TRBJ2-7; D gene: TRBD2; V gene: TRBV7-3; clone size: -; CDR3 protein: CASSSWTSGEYEQYF; CDR3 DNA: TGTGCCAGCAGCTCTTGGACTAGCGGGGAATACGAGCAGTACTTC
J gene: TRBJ2-7; D gene: -; V gene: TRBV30; clone size: -; CDR3 protein: CAWHRSYEQYF; CDR3 DNA: TGTGCCTGGCACAGGTCCTACGAGCAGTACTTC
J gene: TRBJ1-6; D gene: TRBD1; V gene: TRBV5-1; clone size: -; CDR3 protein: CASSLGGQGIPNSPLHF; CDR3 DNA: TGCGCCAGCAGCTTGGGGGGACAGGGGATACCTAATTCACCCCTCCACTTT
J gene: TRBJ2-7; D gene: -; V gene: TRBV27; clone size: once; CDR3 protein: CASSLKEAGYEQYF; CDR3 DNA: TGTGCCAGCAGTTTGAAGGAGGCCGGGTACGAGCAGTACTTC
J gene: TRBJ1-4; D gene: -; V gene: TRBV7-9; clone size: -; CDR3 protein: CASSPRGARANEKLFF; CDR3 DNA: TGTGCCAGCAGCCCTCGGGGGGCGCGGGCTAATGAAAAACTGTTTTTT
J gene: TRBJ2-7; D gene: TRBD2; V gene: TRBV30; clone size: -; CDR3 protein: CAWSLAGGGYEQYF; CDR3 DNA: TGTGCCTGGAGTTTAGCGGGGGGGGGCTACGAGCAGTACTTC
J gene: TRBJ1-2; D gene: -; V gene: TRBV6-5; clone size: -; CDR3 protein: CASKTRGIGYTF; CDR3 DNA: TGTGCCAGCAAGACCCGAGGGATTGGCTACACCTTC
J gene: TRBJ2-3; D gene: -; V gene: TRBV4-2; clone size: -; CDR3 protein: CASSPSGTDTQYF; CDR3 DNA: TGTGCCAGCAGCCCCTCGGGTACAGATACGCAGTATTTT
J gene: TRBJ2-3; D gene: TRBD2; V gene: TRBV19; clone size: -; CDR3 protein: CASRAGTSGHNTQYF; CDR3 DNA: TGTGCCAGTAGGGCCGGGACTAGCGGACATAATACGCAGTATTTT
J gene: TRBJ1-1; D gene: -; V gene: TRBV29-1; clone size: -; CDR3 protein: CSVGTGLNTEAFF; CDR3 DNA: TGCAGCGTTGGAACGGGTTTGAACACTGAAGCTTTCTTT
J gene: TRBJ2-6; D gene: -; V gene: TRBV27; clone size: -; CDR3 protein: CASSFGGPGANVLTF; CDR3 DNA: TGTGCCAGCAGTTTCGGAGGGCCGGGGGCCAACGTCCTGACTTTC
J gene: TRBJ2-1; D gene: -; V gene: TRBV4-2; clone size: -; CDR3 protein: CASSQAGDNEQFF; CDR3 DNA: TGTGCCAGCAGCCAAGCGGGGGACAATGAGCAGTTCTTC
J gene: TRBJ2-7; D gene: -; V gene: TRBV20-1; clone size: -; CDR3 protein: CSASSGKAEQYF; CDR3 DNA: TGCAGTGCTAGTAGCGGCAAAGCCGAGCAGTACTTC
J gene: TRBJ1-6; D gene: -; V gene: TRBV7-6; clone size: -; CDR3 protein: CASSSFTGNVKTLHF; CDR3 DNA: TGTGCCAGCAGCTCATTCACAGGGAACGTAAAAACCCTCCACTTT
J gene: TRBJ1-5; D gene: TRBD1; V gene: TRBV18; clone size: -; CDR3 protein: CASSPRITGDQPQHF; CDR3 DNA: TGTGCCAGCTCTCCCCGAATAACAGGGGATCAGCCCCAGCATTTT
J gene: TRBJ1-5; D gene: -; V gene: TRBV5-3; clone size: -; CDR3 protein: CARSFPPQGCNQPQHF; CDR3 DNA: TGTGCCAGAAGCTTTCCGCCCCAGGGTTGCAATCAGCCCCAGCATTTT
J gene: TRBJ1-3; D gene: -; V gene: TRBV20-1; clone size: -; CDR3 protein: CSALVRDTIYF; CDR3 DNA: TGCAGTGCCCTCGTTCGGGACACCATATATTTT
J gene: TRBJ2-3; D gene: -; V gene: TRBV18; clone size: -; CDR3 protein: CASSSIRGDTQYF; CDR3 DNA: TGTGCCAGCTCGTCGATTCGAGGAGATACGCAGTATTTT
J gene: TRBJ1-1; D gene: -; V gene: TRBV11-1; clone size: -; CDR3 protein: CASSLHGMNTEAFF; CDR3 DNA: TGTGCCAGCAGCTTACACGGTATGAACACTGAAGCTTTCTTT
J gene: TRBJ1-2; D gene: -; V gene: TRBV29-1; clone size: -; CDR3 protein: CSVELMAGVNYGYTF; CDR3 DNA: TGCAGCGTTGAATTAATGGCAGGGGTTAACTATGGCTACACCTTC
J gene: TRBJ1-2; D gene: -; V gene: TRBV10-3; clone size: -; CDR3 protein: CAIRPGETPYGYTF; CDR3 DNA: TGTGCCATCAGACCAGGGGAAACTCCTTATGGCTACACCTTC
J gene: TRBJ1-2; D gene: TRBD1; V gene: TRBV18; clone size: once; CDR3 protein: CASSPLDRDYGYTF; CDR3 DNA: TGTGCCAGCTCACCCCTAGACAGGGACTATGGCTACACCTTC
J gene: TRBJ2-1; D gene: TRBD2; V gene: TRBV29-1; clone size: -; CDR3 protein: CSAKSGSSYNEQFF; CDR3 DNA: TGCAGCGCGAAAAGCGGGAGCTCCTACAATGAGCAGTTCTTC
J gene: TRBJ2-5; D gene: -; V gene: TRBV18; clone size: -; CDR3 protein: CASSSYQETQYF; CDR3 DNA: TGTGCCAGCTCCTCGTACCAAGAGACCCAGTACTTC
J gene: TRBJ1-5; D gene: TRBD1; V gene: TRBV12-5; clone size: -; CDR3 protein: CASGLVHRGLLYSNQPQHF; CDR3 DNA: TGTGCTAGTGGTTTGGTACACAGGGGGTTGTTATATAGCAATCAGCCCCAGCATTTT
J gene: TRBJ1-1; D gene: -; V gene: TRBV27; clone size: -; CDR3 protein: CASTNLPTAEAFF; CDR3 DNA: TGTGCCAGCACCAATCTTCCGACAGCAGAAGCTTTCTTT
J gene: TRBJ2-3; D gene: -; V gene: TRBV5-1; clone size: -; CDR3 protein: CASSMRQVQDTQYF; CDR3 DNA: TGCGCCAGCAGCATGAGACAGGTCCAGGATACGCAGTATTTT
J gene: TRBJ2-1; D gene: TRBD2; V gene: TRBV3-1/TRBV3-2; clone size: once; CDR3 protein: CASNPSGGASEQFF; CDR3 DNA: TGTGCCAGCAACCCTAGCGGGGGGGCGAGTGAGCAGTTCTTC
J gene: TRBJ2-1; D gene: -; V gene: TRBV5-1; clone size: -; CDR3 protein: CASRPGDVHEQFF; CDR3 DNA: TGCGCCAGCAGACCCGGGGATGTGCATGAGCAGTTCTTC
J gene: TRBJ1-3; D gene: TRBD1; V gene: TRBV6-2/TRBV6-3; clone size: -; CDR3 protein: CASSSKPGQHRNTIYF; CDR3 DNA: TGTGCCAGCAGTTCCAAGCCGGGACAGCACAGAAACACCATATATTTT
J gene: TRBJ2-1; D gene: TRBD2; V gene: TRBV10-3; clone size: -; CDR3 protein: CAISGPLGLADNEQFF; CDR3 DNA: TGTGCCATCAGCGGACCCCTCGGGCTAGCGGACAATGAGCAGTTCTTC
J gene: TRBJ2-5; D gene: TRBD1; V gene: TRBV7-2; clone size: once; CDR3 protein: CASSLLWRQGAKTQYF; CDR3 DNA: TGTGCCAGCAGCTTATTGTGGCGACAGGGGGCAAAGACCCAGTACTTC
J gene: TRBJ1-3; D gene: -; V gene: TRBV6-6; clone size: -; CDR3 protein: CASSEVGNTIYF; CDR3 DNA: TGTGCCAGCAGTGAGGTCGGAAACACCATATATTTT
J gene: TRBJ2-7; D gene: TRBD2; V gene: TRBV7-2; clone size: -; CDR3 protein: CASSFKAGASYEQYF; CDR3 DNA: TGTGCCAGCAGCTTTAAAGCGGGAGCGTCCTACGAGCAGTACTTC
J gene: TRBJ2-2; D gene: -; V gene: TRBV21-1; clone size: -; CDR3 protein: CASSPRQGPGELFF; CDR3 DNA: TGTGCCAGCAGCCCCCGACAGGGACCCGGGGAGCTGTTTTTT
J gene: TRBJ1-1; D gene: -; V gene: TRBV5-1; clone size: -; CDR3 protein: CASSLSGMNTEAFF; CDR3 DNA: TGCGCCAGCAGCTTGTCAGGCATGAACACTGAAGCTTTCTTT
J gene: TRBJ1-1; D gene: -; V gene: TRBV30; clone size: -; CDR3 protein: CAWSPTREAFF; CDR3 DNA: TGTGCCTGGAGCCCGACGCGGGAAGCTTTCTTT
J gene: TRBJ1-2; D gene: -; V gene: TRBV7-9; clone size: few; CDR3 protein: CASSLSGQGGYTF; CDR3 DNA: TGTGCCAGCAGCTTATCTGGGCAGGGTGGCTACACCTTC
J gene: TRBJ2-5; D gene: TRBD1; V gene: TRBV5-1; clone size: -; CDR3 protein: CASSLLGQGVGKTQYF; CDR3 DNA: TGCGCCAGCAGCTTGTTGGGACAGGGTGTCGGAAAGACCCAGTACTTC
J gene: TRBJ1-1; D gene: -; V gene: TRBV19; clone size: few; CDR3 protein: CASRGGRALNTEAFF; CDR3 DNA: TGTGCCAGTAGGGGCGGCAGGGCGTTGAACACTGAAGCTTTCTTT
J gene: TRBJ1-1; D gene: -; V gene: TRBV4-2; clone size: -; CDR3 protein: CASSQSGQGEAFF; CDR3 DNA: TGTGCCAGCAGCCAATCGGGCCAGGGTGAAGCTTTCTTT
J gene: TRBJ1-5; D gene: TRBD1; V gene: TRBV7-2; clone size: -; CDR3 protein: CASSGTGPQHF; CDR3 DNA: TGTGCCAGCAGCGGGACAGGGCCCCAGCATTTT
J gene: TRBJ2-2; D gene: -; V gene: TRBV5-1; clone size: -; CDR3 protein: CASSPQSRAGELFF; CDR3 DNA: TGCGCCAGCAGCCCACAGAGTCGAGCCGGGGAGCTGTTTTTT
J gene: TRBJ1-1; D gene: TRBD1; V gene: TRBV28; clone size: once; CDR3 protein: CASSRQGVSTEAFF; CDR3 DNA: TGTGCCAGCAGCCGACAGGGGGTTTCCACTGAAGCTTTCTTT
J gene: TRBJ2-7; D gene: TRBD1; V gene: TRBV4-3; clone size: -; CDR3 protein: CASSQDSGTGYEQYF; CDR3 DNA: TGCGCCAGCAGCCAAGACTCCGGGACAGGCTACGAGCAGTACTTC
J gene: TRBJ2-2; D gene: TRBD1; V gene: TRBV5-5; clone size: -; CDR3 protein: CASSLTGGNTGELFF; CDR3 DNA: TGTGCCAGCAGCTTAACAGGGGGGAACACCGGGGAGCTGTTTTTT